The sequence of this TCR beta chain was determined in a study of blood T cell repertoires in COVID-19. Study at large: Whether acute or convalescent, the COVID-19 samples came from the United States, Italy and Spain. PBMCs, B-cell-depleted T cells, or T cells were the source of the cDNA or gDNA that made up the material.

Source study methods: Reference gene primer amplification in the assay estimated nucleated cell counts. Profiled with immunoSEQ multiplex PCR; TCRdb holds only in-frame clones, not every one. Clone size and V and J calls were adopted from that table, with D and trimming inferred from the DNA. In the table there are 150,000 to 200,000 clones, 70% to 90% of which are singletons. This CDR3 comprises 14 residues. Per the germline V gene, CDR1 is MGHRA and CDR2 is YSYEKL. Between the trimmed V and J ends, which lost 0 bases and 2 bases, there was a span of 8 bases. The sample holds one count of this clone.

The sequence came from a woman aged 30 to 39 with active or convalescent COVID-19. The material sequenced was peripheral blood. This sequence joins TRBV4-1 and TRBJ2-7, with a possible D match to TRBD1 (6 bases). The CDR3 reads CASSQEQGTYEQYF. The CDR3 coding sequence is TGCGCCAGCAGCCAAGAACAGGGCACCTACGAGCAGTACTTC.